This T cell receptor (beta chain) was identified in a study of shared clonotypes between healthy human individuals. Overall study results and limits: In contrast to clonotypes shared by all four donors, non-shared clonotypes had lower generation probabilities.

Turning to this clone: Its antigen is not identified.

Healthy and HIV-negative, the adult donors had no recent acute infections or vaccinations. Only Caucasian adults living in Nashville, Tennessee made up the donor group. The length of the CDR3 is 15 residues. CDR1 is MDHEN, CDR2 SYDVKM, per germline. Trimming cost V 1 base and J 7 bases, with 14 bases left between them. The repertoire was sequenced with immunoSEQ multiplex PCR; TCRdb's copy has only in-frame clones and lacks some. The data show about 1.5 million clones, 98% seen once. The source material was naive CD4+ T cells sorted from blood. Subset in this sample: CD45RA+ positively selected. The V gene is TRBV28, the J gene TRBJ2-1; a weak D match, TRBD1 (6 bases). The TCR sequence derives from a man aged 30-40 years in good health. The CDR3 region has the DNA TGTGCCAGCAGTTTATCCCCGGCAGGGGCGAATGAGCAGTTCTTC. Translating gives CASSLSPAGANEQFF.